The present entry profiles one TCR beta chain with its context. Its antigen is as yet unknown. One end of the junction is discordant with germline, which a read error may explain. Germline values: CDR1 SSHAT, CDR2 FNYEAQ (reference sequence). The CDR3 runs 16 residues. The source of the sample is a study of cytomegalovirus exposure and HLA in healthy donors. The study, taken as a whole, reports: Other equally common chains were less clonally expanded than HLA-associated TCR beta chains, a later analysis showed. The sole available immune exposure information was CMV serostatus.

Though probably carrying unrecorded immune exposures, donors were nominally healthy at sampling. Use of 60 Vbeta and 13 Jbeta primers characterized the PCR. Method: immunoSEQ multiplex PCR; TCRdb's copy keeps in-frame clones and lacks some. The data contain approximately 110,000 clones, less than 85% of them singletons. The V gene is TRBV7-7, the J gene TRBJ2-5, with TRBD1 matching 10 bases. What was sequenced was PBMCs. This receptor was identified in a man between 35 and 55 years old in good health and CMV-seropositive. The CDR3 region has the DNA TGTGCTAGCAGCCGGTCTTCCGGGACAGGGGAAGAGACCCAGTACTTC. Translated: CASSRSSGTGEETQYF.